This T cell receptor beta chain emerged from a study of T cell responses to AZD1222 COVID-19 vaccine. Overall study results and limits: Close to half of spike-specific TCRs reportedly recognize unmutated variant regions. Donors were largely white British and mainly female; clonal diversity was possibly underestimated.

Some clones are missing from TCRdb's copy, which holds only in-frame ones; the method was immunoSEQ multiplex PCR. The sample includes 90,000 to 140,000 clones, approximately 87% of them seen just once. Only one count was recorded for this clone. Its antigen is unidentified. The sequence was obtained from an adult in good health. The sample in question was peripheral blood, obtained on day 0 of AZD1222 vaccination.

As DNA, the CDR3 is TGTGCCAGCAGCTTAGTGGCGGATGAGCAGTTCTTC. Its protein product is CASSLVADEQFF. This chain connects TRBV7-9 to TRBJ2-1; D call uncertain. Germline V gene lookup returns CDR1 SEHNR and CDR2 FQNEAQ (reference sequence). This CDR3 spans 12 amino acids. V was pared by 1 base and J by 8 bases, with 6 bases between.